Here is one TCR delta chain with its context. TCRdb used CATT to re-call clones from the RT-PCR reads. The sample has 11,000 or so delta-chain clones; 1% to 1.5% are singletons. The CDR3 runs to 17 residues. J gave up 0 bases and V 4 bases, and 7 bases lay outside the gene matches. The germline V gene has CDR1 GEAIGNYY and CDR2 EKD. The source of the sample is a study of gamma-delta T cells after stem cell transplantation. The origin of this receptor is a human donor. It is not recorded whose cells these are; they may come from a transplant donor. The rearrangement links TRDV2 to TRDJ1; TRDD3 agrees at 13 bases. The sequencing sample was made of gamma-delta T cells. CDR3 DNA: TGTGCCTGTGAAGAACTGGGGGATACGAGGGACACCGATAAACTCATCTTT. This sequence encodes CACEELGDTRDTDKLIF.